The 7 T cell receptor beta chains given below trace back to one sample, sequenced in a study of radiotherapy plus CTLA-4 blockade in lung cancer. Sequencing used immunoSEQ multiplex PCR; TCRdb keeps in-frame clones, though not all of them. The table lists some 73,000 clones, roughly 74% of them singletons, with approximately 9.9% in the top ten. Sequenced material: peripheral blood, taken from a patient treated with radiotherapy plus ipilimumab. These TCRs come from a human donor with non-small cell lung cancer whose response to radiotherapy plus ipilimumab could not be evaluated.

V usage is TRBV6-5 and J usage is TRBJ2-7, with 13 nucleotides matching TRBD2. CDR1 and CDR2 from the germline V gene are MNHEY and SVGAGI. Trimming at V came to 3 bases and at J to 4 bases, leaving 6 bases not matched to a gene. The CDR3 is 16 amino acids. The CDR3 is CASSYPRTSGSYEQYF. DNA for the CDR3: TGTGCCAGCAGTTATCCGAGGACTAGCGGGAGTTACGAGCAGTACTTC.

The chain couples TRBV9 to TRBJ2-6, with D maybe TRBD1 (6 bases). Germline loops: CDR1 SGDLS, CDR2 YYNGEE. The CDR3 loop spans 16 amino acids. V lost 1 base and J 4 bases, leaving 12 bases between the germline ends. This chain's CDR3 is CASSVSTGPGANVLTF. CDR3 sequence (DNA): TGTGCCAGCAGCGTATCCACAGGGCCCGGGGCCAACGTCCTGACTTTC.

CDR3 DNA sequence: TGTGCCAGCAGTTATAGCACGCAGTCAACCTACGAGCAGTACTTC. Translation gives CASSYSTQSTYEQYF. The rearrangement links TRBV6-5 to TRBJ2-7; unclear D gene. This CDR3 contains 15 residues. Germline V lookup: CDR1 MNHEY, CDR2 SVGAGI. The V end lost 3 bases, the J end lost 2 bases, and 14 bases lay between the germline ends.

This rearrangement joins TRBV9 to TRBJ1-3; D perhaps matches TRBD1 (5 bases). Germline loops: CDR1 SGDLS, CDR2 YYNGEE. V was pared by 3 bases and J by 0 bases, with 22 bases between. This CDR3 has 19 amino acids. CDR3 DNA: TGTGCCAGCAGCGGTGCCGGGACGGGGAGGATCTCCTCTGGAAACACCATATATTTT. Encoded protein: CASSGAGTGRISSGNTIYF.

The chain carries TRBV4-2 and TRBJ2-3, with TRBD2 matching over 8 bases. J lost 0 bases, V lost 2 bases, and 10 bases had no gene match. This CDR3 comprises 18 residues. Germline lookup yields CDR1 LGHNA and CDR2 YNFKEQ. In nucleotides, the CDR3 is TGTGCCAGCAGCCAAAGGTTCCTAGCGGGTATTAGCACAGATACGCAGTATTTT. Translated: CASSQRFLAGISTDTQYF.

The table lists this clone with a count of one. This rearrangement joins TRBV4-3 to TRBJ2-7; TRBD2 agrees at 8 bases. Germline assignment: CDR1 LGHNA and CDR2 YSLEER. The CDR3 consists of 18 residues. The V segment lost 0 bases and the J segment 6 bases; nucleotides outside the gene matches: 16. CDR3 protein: CASSQDSGLYSGTSEQYF. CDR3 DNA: TGCGCCAGCAGCCAAGATAGCGGGCTATATTCCGGGACTAGCGAGCAGTACTTC.

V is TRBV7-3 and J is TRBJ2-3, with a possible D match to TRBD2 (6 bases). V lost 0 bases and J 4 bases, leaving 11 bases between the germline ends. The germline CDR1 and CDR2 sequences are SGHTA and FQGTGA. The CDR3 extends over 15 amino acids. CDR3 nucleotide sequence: TGTGCCAGCAGCTTAACGTCGGGAGAGCCAGATACGCAGTATTTT. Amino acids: CASSLTSGEPDTQYF.